The clone carrying this TCR beta chain has a single count. The antigen is undetermined. Trimming cost V 2 bases and J 0 bases, with 12 bases left between them. The CDR3 has 16 residues. Looked up from germline, CDR1 is SGHRS and CDR2 is YFSETQ. The source of the sample is a study of shared clonotypes between healthy human individuals. Every subset's genomic DNA went evenly onto several immunoSEQ plates. Libraries were prepared by immunoSEQ multiplex PCR; TCRdb keeps only in-frame clonotypes and omits some of them. The data contain about 2.4 million clones, more than 90% of them seen just once; the ten biggest clones take up around 0.14%. Findings and caveats of the study: Among several donors, approximately 5% of naive CD4 clonotypes were found in common. Sorted-subset sequencing, rarefaction showed, was incomplete despite large depth.

This chain connects TRBV5-1 to TRBJ1-3; no firm D call. Sequencing was done on a sample of naive CD4+ T cells sorted from blood. The subset is: CD45RA+ positively selected. This receptor was obtained from a young man in good health. CDR3 in amino acids: CASSFMSLSSGNTIYF. DNA of the CDR3: TGCGCCAGCAGCTTTATGTCACTCAGCTCTGGAAACACCATATATTTT.